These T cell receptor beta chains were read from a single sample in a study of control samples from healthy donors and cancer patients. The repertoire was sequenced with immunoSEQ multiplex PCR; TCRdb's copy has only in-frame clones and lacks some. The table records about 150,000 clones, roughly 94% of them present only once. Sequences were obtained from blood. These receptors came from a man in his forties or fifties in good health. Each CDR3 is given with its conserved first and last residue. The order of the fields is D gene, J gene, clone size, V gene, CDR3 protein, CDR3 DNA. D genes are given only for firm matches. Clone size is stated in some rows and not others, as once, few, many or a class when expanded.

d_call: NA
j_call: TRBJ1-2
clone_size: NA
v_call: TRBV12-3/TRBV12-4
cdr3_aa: CASSSSGQTGYTF
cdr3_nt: TGTGCCAGCAGTTCCTCCGGACAGACGGGCTACACCTTC

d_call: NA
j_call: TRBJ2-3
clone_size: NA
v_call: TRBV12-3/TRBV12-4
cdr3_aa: CASSLLSTDTQYF
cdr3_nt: TGTGCCAGCAGTTTACTGAGCACAGATACGCAGTATTTT

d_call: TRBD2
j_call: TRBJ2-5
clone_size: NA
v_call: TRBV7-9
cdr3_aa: CASSWGLAETQYF
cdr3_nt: TGTGCCAGCAGCTGGGGACTAGCGGAGACCCAGTACTTC

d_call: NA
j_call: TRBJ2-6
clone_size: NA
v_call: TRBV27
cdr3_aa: CASSLSGAAGANVLTF
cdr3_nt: TGTGCCAGCAGTTTATCGGGGGCCGCTGGGGCCAACGTCCTGACTTTC

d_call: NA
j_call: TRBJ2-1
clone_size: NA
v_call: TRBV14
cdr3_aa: CASSPPWGYVGGGYNEQFF
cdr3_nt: TGTGCCAGCAGCCCCCCCTGGGGGTACGTGGGGGGCGGATACAATGAGCAGTTCTTC

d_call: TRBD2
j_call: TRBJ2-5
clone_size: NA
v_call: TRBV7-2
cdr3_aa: CATAAGGPWETQYF
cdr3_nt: TGTGCCACCGCGGCGGGGGGGCCTTGGGAGACCCAGTACTTC

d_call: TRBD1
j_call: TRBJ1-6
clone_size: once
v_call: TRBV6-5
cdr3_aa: CASTPRDRYSPLHF
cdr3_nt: TGTGCCAGCACCCCCCGGGACAGATATTCACCCCTCCACTTT

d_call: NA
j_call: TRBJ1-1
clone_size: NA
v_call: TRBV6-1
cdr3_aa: CASSEAWRRVMNTEAFF
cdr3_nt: TGTGCCAGCAGTGAAGCCTGGCGGCGGGTCATGAACACTGAAGCTTTCTTT

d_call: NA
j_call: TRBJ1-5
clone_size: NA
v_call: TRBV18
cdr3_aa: CASSRGENQPQHF
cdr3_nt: TGTGCCAGCTCACGGGGGGAAAATCAGCCCCAGCATTTT

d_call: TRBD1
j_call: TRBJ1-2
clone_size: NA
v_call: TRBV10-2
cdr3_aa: CASKQGQGEGGYTF
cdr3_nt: TGCGCCAGCAAGCAGGGACAGGGGGAGGGCGGCTACACCTTC

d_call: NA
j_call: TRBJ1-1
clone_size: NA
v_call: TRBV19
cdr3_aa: CASIDWGGRTEAFF
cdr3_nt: TGTGCCAGTATCGACTGGGGGGGAAGAACTGAAGCTTTCTTT

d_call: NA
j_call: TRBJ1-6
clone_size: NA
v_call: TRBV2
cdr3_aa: CASSGTAPNSPLHF
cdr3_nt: TGTGCCAGCAGTGGGACGGCTCCAAATTCACCCCTCCACTTT

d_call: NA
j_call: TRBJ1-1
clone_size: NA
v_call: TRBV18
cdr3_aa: CASSTTLQGTNTEAFF
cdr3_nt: TGTGCCAGCTCCACCACCTTGCAGGGGACGAACACTGAAGCTTTCTTT

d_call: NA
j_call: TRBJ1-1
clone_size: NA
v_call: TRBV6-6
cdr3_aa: CASNHGGGNTEAFF
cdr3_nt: TGTGCCAGCAATCATGGGGGGGGGAACACTGAAGCTTTCTTT

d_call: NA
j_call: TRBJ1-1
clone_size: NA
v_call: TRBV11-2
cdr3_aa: CASSLRNTEAFF
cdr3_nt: TGTGCCAGCAGCTTACGGAACACTGAAGCTTTCTTT

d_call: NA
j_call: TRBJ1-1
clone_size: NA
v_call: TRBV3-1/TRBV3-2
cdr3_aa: CASSQANTEAFF
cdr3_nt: TGTGCCAGCAGCCAAGCGAACACTGAAGCTTTCTTT

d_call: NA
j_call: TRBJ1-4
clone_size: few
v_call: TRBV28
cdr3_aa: CASSSNWDEKLFF
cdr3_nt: TGTGCCAGCAGTTCGAACTGGGATGAAAAACTGTTTTTT

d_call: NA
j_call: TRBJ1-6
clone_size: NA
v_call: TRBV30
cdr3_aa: CALGGFGNSPLHF
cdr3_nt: TGTGCCCTGGGGGGTTTTGGAAATTCACCCCTCCACTTT

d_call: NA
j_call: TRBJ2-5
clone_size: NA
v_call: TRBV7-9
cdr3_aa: CASSLVGSREETQYF
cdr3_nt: TGTGCCAGCAGCTTAGTAGGGTCTCGGGAAGAGACCCAGTACTTC

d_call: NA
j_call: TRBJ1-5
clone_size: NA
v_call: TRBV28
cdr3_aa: CASSPRGGNQPQHF
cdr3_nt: TGTGCCAGCAGTCCCCGCGGGGGCAATCAGCCTCAGCATTTT

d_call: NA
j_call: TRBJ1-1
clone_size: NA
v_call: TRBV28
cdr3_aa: CASSLPPREAFF
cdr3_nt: TGTGCCAGCAGCCTCCCGCCGCGTGAAGCTTTCTTT

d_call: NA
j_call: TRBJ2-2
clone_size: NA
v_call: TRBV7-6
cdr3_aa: CASSLGAAGAGELFF
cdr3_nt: TGTGCCAGCAGCTTAGGTGCGGCCGGTGCCGGGGAGCTGTTTTTT

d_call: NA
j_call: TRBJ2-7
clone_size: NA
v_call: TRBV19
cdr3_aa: CASRLDAEQYF
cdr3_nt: TGTGCCAGTAGACTGGACGCGGAGCAGTACTTC

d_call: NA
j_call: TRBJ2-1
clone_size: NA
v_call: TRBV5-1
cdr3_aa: CASSLGTDNEQFF
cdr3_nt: TGCGCCAGCAGCTTGGGGACAGACAATGAGCAGTTCTTC

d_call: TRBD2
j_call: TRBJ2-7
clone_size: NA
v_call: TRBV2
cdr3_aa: CATVAGDDVEQYF
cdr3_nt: TGTGCCACCGTAGCGGGGGATGATGTCGAGCAGTACTTC

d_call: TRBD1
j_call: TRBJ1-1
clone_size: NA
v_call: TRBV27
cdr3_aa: CASSLEANRGRATEAFF
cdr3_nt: TGTGCCAGCAGTTTAGAGGCCAACAGGGGGCGGGCCACTGAAGCTTTCTTT

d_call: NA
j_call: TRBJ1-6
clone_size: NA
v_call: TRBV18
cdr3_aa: CASSPGGTSPLHF
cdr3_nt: TGTGCCAGCTCACCAGGGGGAACCTCACCCCTCCACTTT

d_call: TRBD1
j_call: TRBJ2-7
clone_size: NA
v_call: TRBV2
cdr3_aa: CASSGTGEQYF
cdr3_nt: TGTGCCAGCAGTGGGACAGGGGAGCAGTACTTC

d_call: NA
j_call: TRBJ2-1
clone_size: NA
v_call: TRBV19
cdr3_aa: CASSPAADNEQFF
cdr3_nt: TGTGCCAGTAGCCCCGCAGCGGACAATGAGCAGTTCTTC

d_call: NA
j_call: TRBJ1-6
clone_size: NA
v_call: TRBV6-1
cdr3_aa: CASSEGYNSPLHF
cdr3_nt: TGTGCCAGCAGTGAAGGTTATAATTCACCCCTCCACTTT

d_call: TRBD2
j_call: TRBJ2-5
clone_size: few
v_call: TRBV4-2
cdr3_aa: CASSQGERGAGGETQYF
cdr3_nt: TGTGCCAGCAGCCAGGGAGAGCGGGGGGCCGGGGGAGAGACCCAGTACTTC

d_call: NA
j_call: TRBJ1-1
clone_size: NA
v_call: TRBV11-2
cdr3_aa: CASSSGTGMNTEAFF
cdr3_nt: TGTGCCAGCAGCTCCGGTACAGGGATGAACACTGAAGCTTTCTTT

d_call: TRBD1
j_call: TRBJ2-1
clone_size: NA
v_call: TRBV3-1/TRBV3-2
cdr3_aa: CASSQVRSSQGAEQFF
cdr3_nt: TGTGCCAGCAGCCAAGTCCGCTCCTCACAGGGGGCAGAACAGTTCTTC

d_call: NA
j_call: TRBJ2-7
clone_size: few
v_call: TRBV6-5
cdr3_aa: CASSYNRGYEQYF
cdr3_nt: TGTGCCAGCAGTTACAATCGCGGCTACGAGCAGTACTTC

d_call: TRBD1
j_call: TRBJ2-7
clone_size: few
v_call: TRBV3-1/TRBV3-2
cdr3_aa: CASSQDRGTLGTANFCYEQYF
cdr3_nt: TGTGCCAGCAGCCAAGATCGCGGAACGTTGGGGACAGCGAACTTCTGCTACGAGCAGTACTTC

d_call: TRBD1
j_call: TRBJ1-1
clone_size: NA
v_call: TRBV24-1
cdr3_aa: CAAGNRGGNTEAFF
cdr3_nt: TGTGCCGCGGGAAACAGGGGCGGAAACACTGAAGCTTTCTTT

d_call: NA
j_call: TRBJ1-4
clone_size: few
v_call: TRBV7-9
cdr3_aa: CASSLDVQGREKLFF
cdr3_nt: TGTGCCAGCAGCTTAGATGTTCAGGGAAGAGAAAAACTGTTTTTT

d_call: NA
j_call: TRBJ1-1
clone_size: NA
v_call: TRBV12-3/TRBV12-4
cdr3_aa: CASSPTGTEAFF
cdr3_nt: TGTGCCAGCAGTCCAACAGGGACTGAAGCTTTCTTT

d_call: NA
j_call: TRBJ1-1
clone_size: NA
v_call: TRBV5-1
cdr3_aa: CASSPRTGTTEAFF
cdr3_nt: TGCGCCAGCAGTCCCAGAACAGGGACCACTGAAGCTTTCTTT

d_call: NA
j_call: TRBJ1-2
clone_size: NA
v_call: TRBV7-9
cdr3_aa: CASSLESGNYGYTF
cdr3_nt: TGTGCCAGCAGCTTAGAGTCAGGGAACTATGGCTACACCTTC

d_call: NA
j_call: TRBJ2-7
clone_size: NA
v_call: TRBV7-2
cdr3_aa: CASSYDTYYEQYF
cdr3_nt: TGTGCCAGCAGCTACGACACGTATTACGAGCAGTACTTC

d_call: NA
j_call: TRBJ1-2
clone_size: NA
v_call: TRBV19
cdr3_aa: CASTEAHRGGISYGYTF
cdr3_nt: TGTGCCAGTACCGAAGCCCACAGAGGGGGAATTTCCTATGGCTACACCTTC

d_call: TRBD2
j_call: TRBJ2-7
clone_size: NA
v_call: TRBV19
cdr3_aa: CASSIFLGEGPTYEQYF
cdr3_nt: TGTGCCAGTAGTATATTCCTCGGGGAGGGCCCAACCTACGAGCAGTACTTC

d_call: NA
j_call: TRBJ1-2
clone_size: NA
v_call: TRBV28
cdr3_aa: CASSLQGPGYTF
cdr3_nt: TGTGCCAGCAGTTTACAGGGTCCTGGCTACACCTTC